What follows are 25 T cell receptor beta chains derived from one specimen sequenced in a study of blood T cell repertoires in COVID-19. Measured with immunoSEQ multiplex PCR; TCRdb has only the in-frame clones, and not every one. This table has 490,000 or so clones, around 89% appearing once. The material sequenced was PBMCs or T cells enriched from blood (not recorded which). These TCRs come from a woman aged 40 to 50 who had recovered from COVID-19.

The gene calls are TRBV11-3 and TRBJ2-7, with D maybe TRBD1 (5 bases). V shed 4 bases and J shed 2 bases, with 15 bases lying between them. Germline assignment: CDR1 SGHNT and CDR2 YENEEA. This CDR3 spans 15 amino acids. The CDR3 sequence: CASSSVDTMAYEQYF. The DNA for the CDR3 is TGTGCCAGCAGCTCAGTGGACACAATGGCCTACGAGCAGTACTTC.

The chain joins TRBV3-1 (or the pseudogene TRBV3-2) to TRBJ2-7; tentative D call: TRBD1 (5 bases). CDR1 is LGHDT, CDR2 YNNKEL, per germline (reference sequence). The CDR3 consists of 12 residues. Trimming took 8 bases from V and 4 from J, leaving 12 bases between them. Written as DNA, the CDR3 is TGTGCCAGCGGACACCTACAGTACGAGCAGTACTTC. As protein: CASGHLQYEQYF.

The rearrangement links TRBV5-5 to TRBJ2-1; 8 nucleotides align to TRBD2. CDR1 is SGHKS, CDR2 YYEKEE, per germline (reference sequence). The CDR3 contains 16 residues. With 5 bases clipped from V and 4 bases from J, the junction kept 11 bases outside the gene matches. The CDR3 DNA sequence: TGTGCCAGCAGAACTAGCGGTGGGCTCCTATACAATGAGCAGTTCTTC. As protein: CASRTSGGLLYNEQFF.

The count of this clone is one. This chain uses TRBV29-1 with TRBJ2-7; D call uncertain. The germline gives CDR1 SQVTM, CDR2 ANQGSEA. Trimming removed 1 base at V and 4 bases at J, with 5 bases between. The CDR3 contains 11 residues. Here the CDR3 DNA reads TGCAGCGTTGAAGCTAGTTACGAGCAGTACTTC. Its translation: CSVEASYEQYF.

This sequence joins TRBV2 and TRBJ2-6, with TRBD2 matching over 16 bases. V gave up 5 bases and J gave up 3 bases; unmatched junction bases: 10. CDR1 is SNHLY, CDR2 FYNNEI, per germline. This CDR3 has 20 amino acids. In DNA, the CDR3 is TGTGCCAGCAGTCCCGGGACTAGCGGGAGGGCCTTGGGTGGGGCCAACGTCCTGACTTTC. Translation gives CASSPGTSGRALGGANVLTF.

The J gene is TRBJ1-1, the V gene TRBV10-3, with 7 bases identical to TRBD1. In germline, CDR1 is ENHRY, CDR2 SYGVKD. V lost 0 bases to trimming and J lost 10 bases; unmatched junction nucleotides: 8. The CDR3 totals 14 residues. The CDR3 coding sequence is TGTGCCATCAGTGAGTCGTTGAGGGGGCTTGGAGCTTTCTTT. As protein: CAISESLRGLGAFF.

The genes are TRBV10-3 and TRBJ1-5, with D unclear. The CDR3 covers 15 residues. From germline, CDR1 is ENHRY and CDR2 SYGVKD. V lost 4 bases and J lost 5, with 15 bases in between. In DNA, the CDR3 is TGTGCCATCAGTGTTGGAGCCTCCTCCTATCAGCCCCAGCATTTT. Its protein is CAISVGASSYQPQHF.

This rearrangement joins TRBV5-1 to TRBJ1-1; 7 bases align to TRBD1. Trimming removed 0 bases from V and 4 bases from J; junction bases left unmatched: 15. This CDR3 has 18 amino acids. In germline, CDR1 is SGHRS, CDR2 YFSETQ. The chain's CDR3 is CASSLADRVNRFSTEAFF. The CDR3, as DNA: TGCGCCAGCAGCTTGGCCGACAGGGTCAACCGATTTAGCACTGAAGCTTTCTTT.

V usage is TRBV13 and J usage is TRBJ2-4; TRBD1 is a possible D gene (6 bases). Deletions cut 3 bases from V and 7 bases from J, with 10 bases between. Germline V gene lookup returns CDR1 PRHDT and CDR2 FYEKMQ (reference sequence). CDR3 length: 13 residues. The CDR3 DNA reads TGTGCCAGCAGCTTTGAGCAGGGGAACATTCAGTACTTC. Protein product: CASSFEQGNIQYF. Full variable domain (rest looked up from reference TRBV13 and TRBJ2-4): AAGVIQSPRHLIKEKRETATLKCYPIPRHDTVYWYQQGPGQDPQFLISFYEKMQSDKGSIPDRFSAQQFSDYHSELNMSSLELGDSALYFCASSFEQGNIQYFGAGTRLSVL.

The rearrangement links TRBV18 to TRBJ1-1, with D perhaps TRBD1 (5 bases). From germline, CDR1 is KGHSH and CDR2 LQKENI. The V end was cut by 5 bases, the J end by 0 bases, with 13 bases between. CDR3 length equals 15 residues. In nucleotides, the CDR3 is TGTGCCAGCTCAAGTTGGACACGTGTGAACACTGAAGCTTTCTTT. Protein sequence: CASSSWTRVNTEAFF.

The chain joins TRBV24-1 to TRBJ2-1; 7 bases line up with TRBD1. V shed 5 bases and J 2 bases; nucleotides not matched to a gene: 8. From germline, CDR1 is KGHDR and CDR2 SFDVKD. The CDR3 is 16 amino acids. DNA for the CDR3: TGTGCCACCAGTGGCCACAGGGGTAAGGCCTACAATGAGCAGTTCTTC. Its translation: CATSGHRGKAYNEQFF.

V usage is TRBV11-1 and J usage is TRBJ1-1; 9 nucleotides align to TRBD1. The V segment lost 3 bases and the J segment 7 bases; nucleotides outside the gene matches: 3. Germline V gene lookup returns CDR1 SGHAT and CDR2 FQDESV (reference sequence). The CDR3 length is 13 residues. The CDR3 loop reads CASSFRQGVEAFF. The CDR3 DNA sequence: TGTGCCAGCAGCTTCCGACAGGGGGTTGAAGCTTTCTTT.

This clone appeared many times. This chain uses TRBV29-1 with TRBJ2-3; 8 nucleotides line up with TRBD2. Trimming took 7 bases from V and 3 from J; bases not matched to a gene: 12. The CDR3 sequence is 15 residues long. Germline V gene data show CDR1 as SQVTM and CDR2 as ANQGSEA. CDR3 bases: TGCAGCGCTGAGGGAACTAGCGGTTCTACAGATACGCAGTATTTT. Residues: CSAEGTSGSTDTQYF.

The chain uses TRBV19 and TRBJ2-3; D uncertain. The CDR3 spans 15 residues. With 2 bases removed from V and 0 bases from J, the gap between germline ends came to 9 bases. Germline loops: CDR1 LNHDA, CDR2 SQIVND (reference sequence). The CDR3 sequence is CASSITGDSTDTQYF. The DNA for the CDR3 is TGTGCCAGTAGTATAACTGGAGATAGCACAGATACGCAGTATTTT.

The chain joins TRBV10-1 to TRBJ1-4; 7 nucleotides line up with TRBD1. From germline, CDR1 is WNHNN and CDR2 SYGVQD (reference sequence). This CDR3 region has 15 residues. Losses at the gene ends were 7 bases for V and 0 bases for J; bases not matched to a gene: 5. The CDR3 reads CASTEGAATNEKLFF. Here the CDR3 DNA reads TGCGCCAGCACCGAGGGGGCAGCAACTAATGAAAAACTGTTTTTT.

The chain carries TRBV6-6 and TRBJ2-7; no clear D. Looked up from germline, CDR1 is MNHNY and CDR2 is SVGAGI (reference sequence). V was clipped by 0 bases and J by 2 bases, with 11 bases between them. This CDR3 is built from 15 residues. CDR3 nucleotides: TGTGCCAGCAGTTACTCTCCCGAAACAACCTACGAGCAGTACTTC. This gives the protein CASSYSPETTYEQYF.

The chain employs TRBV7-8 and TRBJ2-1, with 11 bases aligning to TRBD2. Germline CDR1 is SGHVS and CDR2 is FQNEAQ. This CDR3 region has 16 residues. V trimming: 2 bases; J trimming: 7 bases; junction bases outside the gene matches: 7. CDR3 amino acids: CASSLLPGTSGNEQFF. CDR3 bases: TGTGCCAGCAGCTTATTACCTGGGACTAGCGGAAATGAGCAGTTCTTC.

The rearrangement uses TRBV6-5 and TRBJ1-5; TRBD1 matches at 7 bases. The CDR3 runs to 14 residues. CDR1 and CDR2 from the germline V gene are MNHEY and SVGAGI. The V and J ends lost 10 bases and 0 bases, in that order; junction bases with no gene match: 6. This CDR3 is CATTDRSSNQPQHF. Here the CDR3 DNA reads TGTGCCACCACGGACAGGAGTAGCAATCAGCCCCAGCATTTT.

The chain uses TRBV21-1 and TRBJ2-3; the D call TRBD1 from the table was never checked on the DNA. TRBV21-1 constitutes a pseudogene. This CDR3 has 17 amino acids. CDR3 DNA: TGTGCCAGCAGCAAAGAGGGGGTTAGGGACAGGGGTAGGGCGCAGTATTTT. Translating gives CASSKEGVRDRGRAQYF.

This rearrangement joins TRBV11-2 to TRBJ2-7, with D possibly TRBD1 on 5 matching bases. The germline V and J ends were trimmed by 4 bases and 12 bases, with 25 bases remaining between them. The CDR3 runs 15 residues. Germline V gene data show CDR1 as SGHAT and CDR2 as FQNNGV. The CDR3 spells CASSSSDEDKSRAYF. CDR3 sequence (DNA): TGTGCCAGCAGCTCGTCCGACGAGGACAAATCAAGGGCGTACTTC.

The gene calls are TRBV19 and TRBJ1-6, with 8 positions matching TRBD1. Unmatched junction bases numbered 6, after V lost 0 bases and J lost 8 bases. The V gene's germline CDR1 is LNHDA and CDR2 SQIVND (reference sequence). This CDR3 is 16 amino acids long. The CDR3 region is CASSIDWKTGDSPLHF. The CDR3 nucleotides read TGTGCCAGTAGTATAGATTGGAAGACAGGGGATTCACCCCTCCACTTT.

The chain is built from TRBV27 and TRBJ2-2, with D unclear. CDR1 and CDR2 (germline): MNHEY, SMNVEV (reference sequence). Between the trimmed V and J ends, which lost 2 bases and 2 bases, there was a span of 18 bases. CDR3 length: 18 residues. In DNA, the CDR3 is TGTGCCAGCAGTTTAATCCCCATTGGCAGGTCCAACACCGGGGAGCTGTTTTTT. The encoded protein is CASSLIPIGRSNTGELFF.

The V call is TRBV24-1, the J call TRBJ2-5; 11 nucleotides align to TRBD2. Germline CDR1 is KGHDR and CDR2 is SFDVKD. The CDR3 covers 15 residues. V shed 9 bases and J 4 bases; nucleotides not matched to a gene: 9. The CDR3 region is CATGLLAGVGETQYF. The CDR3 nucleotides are TGTGCCACCGGCCTACTAGCGGGAGTCGGAGAGACCCAGTACTTC.

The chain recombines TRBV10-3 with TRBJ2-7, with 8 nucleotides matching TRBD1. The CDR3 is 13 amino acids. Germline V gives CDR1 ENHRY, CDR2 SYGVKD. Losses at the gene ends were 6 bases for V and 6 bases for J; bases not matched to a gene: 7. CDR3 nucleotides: TGTGCCATCAGGCAAGGGACAGGCGGCGAGCAGTACTTC. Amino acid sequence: CAIRQGTGGEQYF.

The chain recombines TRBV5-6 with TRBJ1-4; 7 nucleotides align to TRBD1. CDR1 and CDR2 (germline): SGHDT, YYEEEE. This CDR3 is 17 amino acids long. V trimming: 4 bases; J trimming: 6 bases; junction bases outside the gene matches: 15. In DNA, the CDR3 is TGTGCCAGCAGCCTCACACCAGGAGGGGGCATGTATGAAAAACTGTTTTTT. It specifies CASSLTPGGGMYEKLFF. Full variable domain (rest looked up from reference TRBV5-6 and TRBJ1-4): DAGVTQSPTHLIKTRGQQVTLRCSPKSGHDTVSWYQQALGQGPQFIFQYYEEEERQRGNFPDRFSGHQFPNYSSELNVNALLLGDSALYLCASSLTPGGGMYEKLFFGSGTQLSVL.